The clone carrying this T cell receptor (beta chain) shows up as medium-sized by frequency. The antigen is unknown. The CDR3 has 15 amino acids. CDR1 is SEHNR and CDR2 is FQNEAQ in the germline V gene (reference sequence). The data derive from a study of human CD8 memory T cell subsets. Study-level findings and limits: Chao1 estimates hinted that stem-like memory T cells outstripped precursor exhausted T cells in diversity.

UMI-labeled 5' RACE was used, and it produced the TCR beta libraries. Original processing notes: Within each TCR beta library, functional CDR3 beta clonotypes numbered between roughly 2,900 and 18,000. TCRdb re-called the 5' RACE reads and shows each CDR3 protein once, DNA omitted. TCRdb's processing, not the study's, gives the V and J calls here. The sample is made up of about 11,000 distinct CDR3 sequences, and the top ten hold 8.6% of it. The V call is TRBV7-9, the J call TRBJ2-1; TCRdb's D gene call, TRBD1, goes unchecked for lack of DNA. The sequence was obtained from a human donor in good health. Sequencing was done on a sample of CD8+ T cells from PBMCs. The CDR3 is CASTPVREIYNEQFF.